Listed below are T cell receptor beta chains from one sample, sequenced in a study of cytomegalovirus exposure and HLA in healthy donors. Assay used: immunoSEQ multiplex PCR; TCRdb lists only in-frame clones, some missing. The sample carries fewer than 90,000 clones, around 76% recorded once. The sample was PBMCs. The source of these receptors is a man aged 25-45 years in good health and CMV-seropositive. The CDR3 runs from the conserved cysteine through the conserved F or W. D genes are given only for firm matches. Expanded clones get a size class; other rows say once, few or many, or leave the size out.

size: NA
J: TRBJ1-2
V: TRBV29-1
D: NA
DNA: TGCAGCGTTGGCGGGTTTGACTATGGCTACACCTTC
CDR3: CSVGGFDYGYTF

size: NA
J: TRBJ2-5
V: TRBV7-2
D: TRBD1
DNA: TGTGCCAGCAGCGATCAAAACAGGGGCGGAGAGACCCAGTACTTC
CDR3: CASSDQNRGGETQYF

size: NA
J: TRBJ2-1
V: TRBV11-2
D: TRBD2
DNA: TGTGCCAGCAGCTTACTAGCGGGGGGAATCCGTAATGAGCAGTTCTTC
CDR3: CASSLLAGGIRNEQFF

size: NA
J: TRBJ1-2
V: TRBV5-5
D: NA
DNA: TGTGCCAGCAGCCACCCCGGCGGGGCATTGGGCACCTTC
CDR3: CASSHPGGALGTF

size: NA
J: TRBJ2-7
V: TRBV18
D: TRBD1
DNA: TGTGCCAGCTCACCAACCAGGGGGCCCTACGAGCAGTACTTC
CDR3: CASSPTRGPYEQYF

size: NA
J: TRBJ1-2
V: TRBV7-9
D: NA
DNA: TGTTCCAGCAGCTTGGGGAGTGGGATCAACTATGGCTACACCTTC
CDR3: CSSSLGSGINYGYTF

size: NA
J: TRBJ2-5
V: TRBV5-1
D: NA
DNA: TGCGCCAGCAGCGCGGGACAGTTAAATCTCGCGGAGACCCAGTACTTC
CDR3: CASSAGQLNLAETQYF

size: NA
J: TRBJ2-7
V: TRBV7-9
D: TRBD1
DNA: TGTGCCAGCAGGGACGGGACAGGTAATTCCTACGAGCAGTACTTC
CDR3: CASRDGTGNSYEQYF

size: few
J: TRBJ2-2
V: TRBV6-1
D: NA
DNA: TGTGCCAGCAGAGAGGGTGGGGGGGAGCTGTTTTTT
CDR3: CASREGGGELFF

size: once
J: TRBJ1-3
V: TRBV28
D: NA
DNA: TGTGCCAGCAGTTTCCAGGCGGGAACCAACACCATATATTTT
CDR3: CASSFQAGTNTIYF

size: few
J: TRBJ1-6
V: TRBV7-9
D: TRBD1
DNA: TGTGCCAGCAGCTGGGGACAGGACAATTCACCCCTCCACTTT
CDR3: CASSWGQDNSPLHF

size: few
J: TRBJ2-5
V: TRBV5-1
D: TRBD2
DNA: TGCGCCAGCAGCTTGGCCGGGACTAGCGGGGGAGAGACCCAGTACTTC
CDR3: CASSLAGTSGGETQYF

size: few
J: TRBJ2-7
V: TRBV7-3
D: TRBD2
DNA: TGTGCCAGCAGCCAGACTAGCGGGGACTACGAGCAGTACTTC
CDR3: CASSQTSGDYEQYF

size: NA
J: TRBJ2-5
V: TRBV11-1
D: TRBD2
DNA: TGTGCCAGCAGCGCACGGACTAGTAGCGAGACCCAGTACTTC
CDR3: CASSARTSSETQYF

size: NA
J: TRBJ2-1
V: TRBV7-2
D: NA
DNA: TGTGCCAGCGGGGGGTCACGTAAGCAGTTCTTC
CDR3: CASGGSRKQFF

size: NA
J: TRBJ2-3
V: TRBV9
D: NA
DNA: TGTGCCAGCAGCGTAGAGGGGATTACTAGCACAGATACGCAGTATTTT
CDR3: CASSVEGITSTDTQYF

size: NA
J: TRBJ1-4
V: TRBV6-5
D: TRBD1
DNA: TGTGCCAGCAGACGAGACAGGGGAGGAGAAAAACTGTTTTTT
CDR3: CASRRDRGGEKLFF

size: few
J: TRBJ2-5
V: TRBV7-2
D: NA
DNA: TGTGCCAGCAGCTTAGTTAGTCAAGAGACCCAGTACTTC
CDR3: CASSLVSQETQYF

size: NA
J: TRBJ2-1
V: TRBV4-1
D: NA
DNA: TGCGCCAGCAGCCAAGCGGGAACCCACAATGAGCAGTTCTTC
CDR3: CASSQAGTHNEQFF

size: NA
J: TRBJ1-6
V: TRBV4-1
D: NA
DNA: TGCGCCAGCAGCCAGTTGACGGGGTTGAATTCACCCCTCCACTTT
CDR3: CASSQLTGLNSPLHF

size: NA
J: TRBJ2-2
V: TRBV5-1
D: TRBD1
DNA: TGCGCCAGCAGCACCGGACAGGGCGGGTCCGGGGAGCTGTTTTTT
CDR3: CASSTGQGGSGELFF

size: NA
J: TRBJ2-1
V: TRBV5-1
D: NA
DNA: TGCGCCAGCAGCGCGGAACAGGGTCAATACAATGAGCAGTTCTTC
CDR3: CASSAEQGQYNEQFF

size: NA
J: TRBJ2-3
V: TRBV6-6
D: TRBD2
DNA: TGTGCCAGCAGAAAGGGACTAGCGGCTAGCACAGATACGCAGTATTTT
CDR3: CASRKGLAASTDTQYF

size: NA
J: TRBJ1-2
V: TRBV29-1
D: TRBD1
DNA: TGCAGCGTTGGGCGACAGGGCGGCTATGGCTACACCTTC
CDR3: CSVGRQGGYGYTF

size: NA
J: TRBJ2-7
V: TRBV5-6
D: NA
DNA: TGTGCCAGCAGCTTGCCGACTAGGGCTTCCTACGAGCAGTACTTC
CDR3: CASSLPTRASYEQYF

size: NA
J: TRBJ1-2
V: TRBV30
D: TRBD1
DNA: TGTGCCTGGAGTGACATCTATGGGGTGACAGGGGTGATGGTACACTATGGCTACACCTTC
CDR3: CAWSDIYGVTGVMVHYGYTF

size: NA
J: TRBJ2-7
V: TRBV10-1
D: TRBD2
DNA: TGCGCCAGCATGTGGACTAGCGGGGAACACGAGCAGTACTTC
CDR3: CASMWTSGEHEQYF

size: NA
J: TRBJ1-5
V: TRBV5-6
D: NA
DNA: TGTGCCAGCAGCTTGGGGCTCCGGGGGGCCAATCAGCCCCAGCATTTT
CDR3: CASSLGLRGANQPQHF

size: NA
J: TRBJ2-1
V: TRBV7-9
D: NA
DNA: TGTGCCAGCAGCCCCACCCGCGGGGGCACCTACAATGAGCAGTTCTTC
CDR3: CASSPTRGGTYNEQFF